This T cell receptor beta chain was observed in a study of cytomegalovirus exposure and HLA in healthy donors. Trimming took 8 bases from V and 3 from J, leaving 13 bases between them. This CDR3 is 13 amino acids long. Germline V gene data show CDR1 as MNHNY and CDR2 as SVGAGI (reference sequence). Whole-study results and caveats: Later analysis suggested links between common viral pathogens and several top significant clusters. In a later analysis, at a false discovery rate of 0.05, 17,000 or so TCR beta sequences were associated with HLA alleles. A later analysis found that most CMV-associated TCR beta chains appeared HLA-restricted. Upon later analysis, TCR association rates were observed to vary by HLA locus, being highest for DRB1 and lowest for HLA-C.

The PCR had 60 Vbeta and 13 Jbeta primers. Profiling relied on immunoSEQ multiplex PCR, and the TCRdb table lists in-frame clones only, not all of them. The sample has fewer than 95,000 clones, more than 70% seen once. In regard to this clone: Its antigen is not identified.

The sequencing input was PBMCs. This TCR was recovered from a man aged 18-30 years in good health and CMV-seronegative. The rearrangement links TRBV6-6 to TRBJ1-2; maybe TRBD1 (6 bases). This CDR3 reads CASGQQGDYGYTF. The CDR3, as DNA: TGTGCCAGCGGACAACAGGGCGACTATGGCTACACCTTC.